This T cell receptor beta chain was sequenced during a study of blood T cell repertoires in COVID-19. Whole-study context: Spain, Italy and the United States supplied samples that represented acute and convalescent COVID-19. From T cells, B-cell-depleted T cells, or PBMCs came the material, which was cDNA or gDNA.

Note on this clone: A junction end diverges from the germline sequence, so it may reflect a read error.

Original methodology: From reference gene primer amplification, estimates of nucleated cell counts were derived. The data were produced by immunoSEQ multiplex PCR, yet TCRdb's version contains in-frame clones alone and is incomplete. V, J and clone size reflect that table, while D and trimming were determined from the DNA. The table lists 380,000 or so clones, around 90% of them singletons, with more than 0.95% in the top ten. The CDR3 totals 17 residues. CDR1 is SGDLS and CDR2 is YYNGEE in the germline V gene. The clonotype was recovered from a man aged 35 to 55 with acute or convalescent COVID-19. The specimen was peripheral blood. The rearrangement joins TRBV9 to TRBJ1-1; D perhaps matches TRBD1 (5 bases). CDR3 coding DNA: TGTGCCAGCAGCGGAAACCGCCCGGGACTGTTGAACGCTGAAGCTTTCTTT. Protein product: CASSGNRPGLLNAEAFF.